These 24 T cell receptor beta chains were sequenced from one sample in a study of OX40 agonist ivuxolimab in advanced cancers. Produced via immunoSEQ multiplex PCR; TCRdb's table is partial and in-frame only. This sample carries 40,000 to 45,000 clones, 80% of them seen once, and the ten largest clones take about 5.2%. The sequencing here drew on CD4+ or CD8+ T cells sorted from blood, taken in a trial of the OX40 agonist ivuxolimab. The source is an adult with an advanced solid tumor such as melanoma, head and neck, liver or kidney cancer.

CDR3 nucleotide sequence: TGTGCCAGCTTTTCTAAGGGGGTTAACTATGGCTACACCTTC. Translation: CASFSKGVNYGYTF. The rearrangement uses TRBV6-5 and TRBJ1-2; D might be TRBD1 (6 bases). Germline lookup yields CDR1 MNHEY and CDR2 SVGAGI. The CDR3 is 14 amino acids. V lost 8 bases, J lost 1 base, and 14 bases lay in between.

V is TRBV19 and J is TRBJ2-1; the D is unclear. This CDR3 is 13 amino acids long. The germline V gene encodes CDR1 LNHDA and CDR2 SQIVND (reference sequence). V was shortened by 3 bases and J by 9 bases, with 12 bases between the two germline ends. For the CDR3, the DNA is TGTGCCAGTAGTATTGGCAAGTCCCCTGAGCAGTTCTTC. This encodes CASSIGKSPEQFF.

This rearrangement joins TRBV11-2 to TRBJ1-5; TRBD1 matches 8 bases. The ends lost 4 bases at V and 7 bases at J; junction bases unmatched: 9. Germline V gives CDR1 SGHAT, CDR2 FQNNGV. The CDR3 is 15 residues long. The CDR3 spells CASSYSNRGGQPQHF. The CDR3, as DNA: TGTGCCAGCAGCTACAGTAACAGGGGGGGACAGCCCCAGCATTTT.

Concerning this clone: One end of the junction fails to match germline, which may point to a read error. This chain connects TRBV7-9 to TRBJ2-3; 9 nucleotides line up with TRBD2. Looked up from germline, CDR1 is SEHNR and CDR2 is FQNEAQ (reference sequence). The CDR3 length is 17 residues. CDR3 nucleotides: TGTGCCAGCAGCGTCGGGGCTAGCGGGGCCCGCACGGATACGCAGTATTTT. Its translation is CASSVGASGARTDTQYF.

The chain has TRBV5-1 and TRBJ2-1; D gene uncertain. Germline V gene data show CDR1 as SGHRS and CDR2 as YFSETQ. The V end lost 4 bases, the J end lost 3 bases, and 11 bases lay between the germline ends. The CDR3 runs to 14 residues. The CDR3 spells CASSPGSFYNEQFF. CDR3 nucleotides: TGCGCCAGCAGCCCCGGGTCTTTCTACAATGAGCAGTTCTTC.

J is TRBJ1-4 and V is TRBV6-1; 7 bases map to TRBD1. Germline V CDR1 and CDR2: MNHNS, SASEGT. The CDR3 covers 16 residues. After removal of 3 bases from V and 8 bases from J, the junction contained 12 bases not matched to a gene. The CDR3 sequence: CASSDPAGGFAEKLFF. CDR3 in DNA: TGTGCCAGCAGTGATCCTGCAGGGGGTTTTGCGGAAAAACTGTTTTTT.

The chain joins TRBV25-1 to TRBJ2-1; D uncertain. This CDR3 spans 10 amino acids. Trimming took 10 bases from V and 5 from J, leaving 6 bases between them. From germline, CDR1 is MGHDK and CDR2 SYGVNS. The CDR3 DNA reads as TGTGCCACGAGACACAATGAGCAGTTCTTC. Translated: CATRHNEQFF.

Only one count was recorded for this clone. The chain couples TRBV4-2 to TRBJ1-1; maybe TRBD1 (6 bases). The CDR3 covers 17 residues. The germline V gene encodes CDR1 LGHNA and CDR2 YNFKEQ. Trimming stripped 3 bases from V and 3 bases from J, with 20 bases between. The CDR3 protein is CASSHPSSTGQDTEAFF. The CDR3 coding sequence is TGTGCCAGCAGCCACCCTTCTTCCACAGGGCAGGACACTGAAGCTTTCTTT.

The chain recombines TRBV28 with TRBJ2-5; D is tentatively TRBD1 or TRBD2 (5 bases each). There are 14 residues in the CDR3. V was cut by 2 bases and J by 3 bases, with 10 bases left in between. The germline V gene has CDR1 MDHEN and CDR2 SYDVKM. The CDR3: CASSLPGRKETQYF. The DNA for the CDR3 is TGTGCCAGCAGTTTACCGGGACGGAAAGAGACCCAGTACTTC. The full variable domain, with the rest looked up from reference TRBV28 and TRBJ2-5, is DVKVTQSSRYLVKRTGEKVFLECVQDMDHENMFWYRQDPGLGLRLIYFSYDVKMKEKGDIPEGYSVSREKKERFSLILESASTNQTSMYLCASSLPGRKETQYFGPGTRLLVL.

The chain joins TRBV30 to TRBJ2-4, with 12 bases identical to TRBD1. The CDR3 contains 20 residues. J lost 0 bases, V lost 1 base, and 13 bases had no gene match. Germline V gene lookup returns CDR1 GTSNPN and CDR2 SVGIG (reference sequence). In DNA form, the CDR3 reads TGTGCCTGGAGTGCCCGCCGGCGGGACAGGGGGCAGCTAGCCAAAAACATTCAGTACTTC. Translated: CAWSARRRDRGQLAKNIQYF.

The chain couples TRBV29-1 to TRBJ2-5; 8 positions match TRBD1. The trim removed 7 bases at V and 5 bases at J, leaving 9 bases unmatched. The CDR3 contains 13 residues. Germline-derived CDR1 and CDR2 are SQVTM and ANQGSEA. The CDR3 reads CSAARGRRETQYF. DNA for the CDR3: TGCAGCGCAGCCAGGGGGCGTAGGGAGACCCAGTACTTC.

This chain links TRBV30 with TRBJ1-2, with TRBD1 matching over 9 bases. V gave up 1 base and J gave up 8 bases; unmatched junction bases: 11. Germline V lookup: CDR1 GTSNPN, CDR2 SVGIG (reference sequence). The CDR3 sequence is 15 residues long. CDR3 loop: CAWSGGDRVSGGYTF. CDR3 bases: TGTGCCTGGAGTGGGGGGGACAGGGTGTCAGGAGGCTACACCTTC.

The V gene is TRBV6-6, the J gene TRBJ1-6; D possibly corresponds to TRBD1 (6 bases). The CDR3 has 14 amino acids. The ends were cut back, 5 bases at V and 10 bases at J, with 15 bases in the middle. From germline, CDR1 is MNHNY and CDR2 SVGAGI (reference sequence). The CDR3 coding sequence is TGTGCCAGCAGTGCACAGGGAGTCCGCTCACCCCTCCACTTT. It encodes CASSAQGVRSPLHF.

The chain carries TRBV19 and TRBJ1-2; D call uncertain. Germline V gene data show CDR1 as LNHDA and CDR2 as SQIVND (reference sequence). V was cut by 9 bases and J by 5 bases, with 4 bases left in between. The CDR3 contains 9 residues. CDR3 nucleotide sequence: TGTGCCAGCGGATATGGCTACACCTTC. Translated: CASGYGYTF.

The chain has TRBV6-5 and TRBJ1-2; unclear D gene. Germline V gene lookup returns CDR1 MNHEY and CDR2 SVGAGI. The CDR3 sequence is 14 residues long. V dropped 0 bases and J dropped 7 bases, with 12 bases sitting between them. CDR3 sequence reads: CASSYSGRASGYTF. CDR3 nucleotide sequence: TGTGCCAGCAGTTACTCCGGTCGAGCAAGTGGCTACACCTTC.

The chain couples TRBV5-1 to TRBJ1-3, with a weak D call TRBD1 (6 bases). Germline V CDR1 and CDR2: SGHRS, YFSETQ. V was cut by 7 bases and J by 5 bases, with 13 bases left in between. CDR3 length equals 13 residues. CDR3 bases: TGCGCCAGCTGCCGGGGACACCGAAACACCATATATTTT. This sequence encodes CASCRGHRNTIYF. The complete variable domain, with remaining parts taken from reference TRBV5-1 and TRBJ1-3, reads KAGVTQTPRYLIKTRGQQVTLSCSPISGHRSVSWYQQTPGQGLQFLFEYFSETQRNKGNFPGRFSGRQFSNSRSEMNVSTLELGDSALYLCASCRGHRNTIYFGEGSWLTVV.

V usage is TRBV14 and J usage is TRBJ1-2, with unresolved D. There are 13 residues in the CDR3. The germline V and J ends were trimmed by 0 bases and 7 bases, with 9 bases remaining between them. From germline, CDR1 is SGHDN and CDR2 FVKESK. The CDR3 sequence: CASSQEMGGGYTF. CDR3 nucleotides: TGTGCCAGCAGCCAAGAAATGGGTGGTGGCTACACCTTC.

The chain employs TRBV7-2 and TRBJ1-2; no reliable D call. Germline V gene data show CDR1 as SGHTA and CDR2 as FQGNSA. The CDR3 is made up of 15 amino acids. V was trimmed by 1 base and J by 0 bases, leaving 9 bases between them. This CDR3 is CASSLDPPPNYGYTF. CDR3 in DNA: TGTGCCAGCAGCTTAGACCCTCCCCCTAACTATGGCTACACCTTC.

J is TRBJ2-1 and V is TRBV28; D is undetermined. The germline gives CDR1 MDHEN, CDR2 SYDVKM. The CDR3 runs to 13 residues. V lost 6 bases, J lost 8 bases, and 14 bases lay in between. CDR3 in amino acids: CASSLLGTDEQFF. CDR3 sequence (DNA): TGTGCCAGCAGCCTCTTGGGAACGGATGAGCAGTTCTTC.

The chain links TRBV18 to TRBJ2-5; tentatively, D is TRBD1 or TRBD2 (6 bases each). Trimming removed 3 bases at V and 3 bases at J, with 17 bases between. Germline V gene lookup returns CDR1 KGHSH and CDR2 LQKENI. The CDR3 spans 16 residues. CDR3 in amino acids: CASSPIKLGGKETQYF. CDR3 bases: TGTGCCAGCTCACCCATAAAGCTGGGGGGCAAAGAGACCCAGTACTTC.

The chain links TRBV30 to TRBJ1-3; D may be TRBD1 (6 bases). The CDR3 runs to 14 residues. The V gene lost 5 bases and the J gene lost 0 bases, with 11 bases spanning the gap. Germline-derived CDR1 and CDR2 are GTSNPN and SVGIG (reference sequence). CDR3 loop: CAWQQGSSGNTIYF. In DNA, the CDR3 is TGTGCCTGGCAACAGGGAAGCTCTGGAAACACCATATATTTT. Complete variable domain (other parts from reference TRBV30 and TRBJ1-3): SQTIHQWPATLVQPVGSPLSLECTVEGTSNPNLYWYRQAAGRGLQLLFYSVGIGQISSEVPQNLSASRPQDRQFILSSKKLLLSDSGFYLCAWQQGSSGNTIYFGEGSWLTVV.

The V call is TRBV6-6, the J call TRBJ2-2; 9 positions agree with TRBD1. The CDR3 has 14 amino acids. Unmatched junction bases numbered 1, after V lost 7 bases and J lost 1 base. CDR1 is MNHNY, CDR2 SVGAGI, per germline (reference sequence). The CDR3 coding sequence is TGTGCCAGCACGGGACAGGGGAACACCGGGGAGCTGTTTTTT. Translating it yields CASTGQGNTGELFF.

The V gene is TRBV15, the J gene TRBJ2-5, with D unresolved. V was pared by 0 bases and J by 5 bases, with 10 bases between. There are 14 residues in the CDR3. Per the germline V gene, CDR1 is LNHNV and CDR2 is YYDKDF (reference sequence). CDR3 residues: CATSRDPGRETQYF. DNA of the CDR3: TGTGCCACCAGCAGAGATCCGGGCCGGGAGACCCAGTACTTC.

CDR3 sequence (DNA): TGTGCCAGCAGGTCCACCTTCCGGGTTACTACGCAGTATTTT. It specifies CASRSTFRVTTQYF. The chain links TRBV28 to TRBJ2-3; D is unclear. The CDR3 contains 14 residues. The germline V and J ends were trimmed by 6 bases and 8 bases, with 18 bases remaining between them. Germline assignment: CDR1 MDHEN and CDR2 SYDVKM.